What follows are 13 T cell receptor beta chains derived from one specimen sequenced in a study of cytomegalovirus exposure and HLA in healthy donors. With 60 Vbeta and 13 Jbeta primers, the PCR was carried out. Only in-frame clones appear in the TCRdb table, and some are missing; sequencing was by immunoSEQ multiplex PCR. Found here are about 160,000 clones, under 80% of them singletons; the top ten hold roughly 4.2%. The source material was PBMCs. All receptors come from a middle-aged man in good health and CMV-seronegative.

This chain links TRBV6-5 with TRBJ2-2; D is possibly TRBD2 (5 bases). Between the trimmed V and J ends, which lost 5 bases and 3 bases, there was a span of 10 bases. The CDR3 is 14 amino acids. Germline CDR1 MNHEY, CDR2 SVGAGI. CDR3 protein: CASSRTGYTGELFF. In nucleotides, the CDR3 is TGTGCCAGCAGTAGAACGGGGTACACCGGGGAGCTGTTTTTT.

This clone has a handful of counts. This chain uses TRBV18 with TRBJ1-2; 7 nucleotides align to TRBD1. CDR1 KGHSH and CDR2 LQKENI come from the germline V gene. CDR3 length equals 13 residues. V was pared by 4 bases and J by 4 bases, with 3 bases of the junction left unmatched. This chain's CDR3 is CASSRRDSYGYTF. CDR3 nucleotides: TGTGCCAGCTCACGACGGGACAGCTATGGCTACACCTTC.

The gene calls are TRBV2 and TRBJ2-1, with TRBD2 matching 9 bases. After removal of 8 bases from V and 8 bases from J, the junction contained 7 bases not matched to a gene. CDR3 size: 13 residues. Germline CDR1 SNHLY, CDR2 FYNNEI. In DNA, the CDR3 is TGTGCCAGCGGGGGGACTAGCCCGGATGAGCAGTTCTTC. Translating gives CASGGTSPDEQFF.

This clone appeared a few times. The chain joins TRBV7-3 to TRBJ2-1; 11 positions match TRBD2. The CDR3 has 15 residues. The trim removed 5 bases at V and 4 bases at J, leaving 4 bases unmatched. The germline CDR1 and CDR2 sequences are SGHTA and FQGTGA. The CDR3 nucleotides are TGTGCCAGCAGCCCCGGGACTAGCGGATACAATGAGCAGTTCTTC. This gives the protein CASSPGTSGYNEQFF.

The DNA of the CDR3 is TGTGCCAGCACCGGGACAGGGAGCTATAATTCACCCCTCCACTTT. Protein product: CASTGTGSYNSPLHF. The rearrangement links TRBV2 to TRBJ1-6; TRBD1 matches at 9 bases. CDR1 and CDR2 from the germline V gene are SNHLY and FYNNEI. The CDR3 contains 15 residues. Trimming at V came to 7 bases and at J to 3 bases, leaving 4 bases not matched to a gene.

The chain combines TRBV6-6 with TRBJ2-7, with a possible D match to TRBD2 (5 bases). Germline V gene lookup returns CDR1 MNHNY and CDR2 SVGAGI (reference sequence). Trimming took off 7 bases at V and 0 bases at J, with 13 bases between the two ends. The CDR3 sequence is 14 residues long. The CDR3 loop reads CASMSADFSYEQYF. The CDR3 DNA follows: TGTGCCAGCATGAGCGCGGACTTCTCCTACGAGCAGTACTTC.

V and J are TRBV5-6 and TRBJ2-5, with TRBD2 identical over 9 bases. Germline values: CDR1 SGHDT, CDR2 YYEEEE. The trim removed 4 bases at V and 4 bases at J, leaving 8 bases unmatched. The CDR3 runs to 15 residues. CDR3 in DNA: TGTGCCAGCAGCATACCGGGACTAGCCGGAGAGACCCAGTACTTC. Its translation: CASSIPGLAGETQYF.

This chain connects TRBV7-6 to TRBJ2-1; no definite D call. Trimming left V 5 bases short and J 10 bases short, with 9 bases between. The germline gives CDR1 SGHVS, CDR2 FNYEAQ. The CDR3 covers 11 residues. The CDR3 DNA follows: TGTGCCAGCAGCCGTAGCCACGAGCAGTTCTTC. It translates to CASSRSHEQFF.

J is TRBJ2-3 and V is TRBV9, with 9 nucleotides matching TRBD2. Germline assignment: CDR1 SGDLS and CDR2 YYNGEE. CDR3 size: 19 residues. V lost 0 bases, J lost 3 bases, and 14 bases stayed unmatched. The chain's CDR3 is CASSVARGRGLAETDTQYF. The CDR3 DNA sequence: TGTGCCAGCAGCGTAGCTCGCGGCAGGGGACTAGCAGAGACAGATACGCAGTATTTT.

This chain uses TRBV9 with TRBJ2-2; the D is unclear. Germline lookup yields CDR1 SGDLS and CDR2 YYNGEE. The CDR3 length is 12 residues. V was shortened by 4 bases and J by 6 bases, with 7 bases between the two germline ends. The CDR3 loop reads CASSTKPGELFF. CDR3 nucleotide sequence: TGTGCCAGCAGCACCAAGCCCGGGGAGCTGTTTTTT.

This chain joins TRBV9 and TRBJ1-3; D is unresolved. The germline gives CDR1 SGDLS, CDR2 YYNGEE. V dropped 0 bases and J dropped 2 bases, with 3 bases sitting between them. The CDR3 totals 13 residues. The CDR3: CASSVAPGNTIYF. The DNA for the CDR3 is TGTGCCAGCAGCGTAGCTCCTGGAAACACCATATATTTT.

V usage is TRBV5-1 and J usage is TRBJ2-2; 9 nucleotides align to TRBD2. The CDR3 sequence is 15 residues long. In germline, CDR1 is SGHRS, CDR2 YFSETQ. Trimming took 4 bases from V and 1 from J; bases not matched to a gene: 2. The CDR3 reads CASSRGGGNTGELFF. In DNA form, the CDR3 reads TGCGCCAGCAGCCGCGGGGGGGGGAACACCGGGGAGCTGTTTTTT.

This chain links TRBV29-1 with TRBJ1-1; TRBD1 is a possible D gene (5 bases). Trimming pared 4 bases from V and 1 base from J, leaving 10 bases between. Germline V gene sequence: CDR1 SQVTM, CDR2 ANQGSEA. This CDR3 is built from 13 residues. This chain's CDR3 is CSVVGHTNTEAFF. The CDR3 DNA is TGCAGCGTTGTTGGACATACGAACACTGAAGCTTTCTTT.